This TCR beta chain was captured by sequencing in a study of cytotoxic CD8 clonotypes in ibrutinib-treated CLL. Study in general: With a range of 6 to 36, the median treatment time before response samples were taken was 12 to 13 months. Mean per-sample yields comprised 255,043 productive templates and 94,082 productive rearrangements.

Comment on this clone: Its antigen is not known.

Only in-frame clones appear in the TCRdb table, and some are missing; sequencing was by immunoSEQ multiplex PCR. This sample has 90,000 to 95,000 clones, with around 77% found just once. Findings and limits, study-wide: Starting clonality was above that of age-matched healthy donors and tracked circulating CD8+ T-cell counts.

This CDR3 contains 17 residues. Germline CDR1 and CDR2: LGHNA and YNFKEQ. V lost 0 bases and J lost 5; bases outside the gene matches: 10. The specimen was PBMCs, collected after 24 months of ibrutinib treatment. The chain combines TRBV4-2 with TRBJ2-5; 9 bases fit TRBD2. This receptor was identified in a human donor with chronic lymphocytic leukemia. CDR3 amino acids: CASSQDVSVGLAETQYF. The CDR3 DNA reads TGTGCCAGCAGCCAAGATGTTTCTGTAGGACTAGCGGAGACCCAGTACTTC.